This record looks at one T cell receptor (beta chain) sequence and its context. Its target is unknown. The CDR3 is 17 amino acids. Unmatched junction bases numbered 11, after V lost 5 bases and J lost 7 bases. CDR1 and CDR2 (germline): SGHAT, FQNNGV. This entry comes from a study of Ad26.COV2.S vaccination and SARS-CoV-2 variants. Notes on the study in general: Recipients of either vaccine or placebo displayed similar breadth of non-spike TCRs. There was a possibility that the TCR breadth and depth analyses underestimated total T cell responses. Those who received the vaccine showed greater spike-specific TCR breadth than those given placebo.

Assay used: immunoSEQ multiplex PCR; TCRdb lists only in-frame clones, some missing. The sample comprises some 180,000 clones, around 90% of which are singletons, and less than 6% rests with the top ten. This specimen was peripheral blood, taken after recovery from COVID-19. The clonotype was recovered from a human donor who had recovered from COVID-19. V usage is TRBV11-2 and J usage is TRBJ2-7, with 16 bases that match TRBD2. CDR3 residues: CASSPGTSGRAYREQYF. DNA of the CDR3: TGTGCCAGCAGCCCAGGGACTAGCGGGAGGGCCTATAGAGAGCAGTACTTC.